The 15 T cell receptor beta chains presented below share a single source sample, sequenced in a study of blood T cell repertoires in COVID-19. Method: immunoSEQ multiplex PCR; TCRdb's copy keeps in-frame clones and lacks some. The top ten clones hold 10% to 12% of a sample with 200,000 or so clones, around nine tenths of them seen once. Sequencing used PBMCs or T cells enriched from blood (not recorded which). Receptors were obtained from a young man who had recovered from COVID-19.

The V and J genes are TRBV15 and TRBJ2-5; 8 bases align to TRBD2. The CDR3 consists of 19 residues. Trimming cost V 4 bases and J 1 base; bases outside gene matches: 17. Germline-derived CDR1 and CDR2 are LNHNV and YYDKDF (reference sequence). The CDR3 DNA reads TGTGCCACCAGCACCGGGGAGCGGGGGCCGGGGGGGCGCCAAGAGACCCAGTACTTC. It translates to CATSTGERGPGGRQETQYF.

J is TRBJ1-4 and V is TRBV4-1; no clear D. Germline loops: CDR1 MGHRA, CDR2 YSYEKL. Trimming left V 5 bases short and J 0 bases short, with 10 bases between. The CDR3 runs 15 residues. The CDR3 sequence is CASSSVGTTNEKLFF. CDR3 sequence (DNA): TGCGCCAGCAGCTCCGTCGGTACAACTAATGAAAAACTGTTTTTT.

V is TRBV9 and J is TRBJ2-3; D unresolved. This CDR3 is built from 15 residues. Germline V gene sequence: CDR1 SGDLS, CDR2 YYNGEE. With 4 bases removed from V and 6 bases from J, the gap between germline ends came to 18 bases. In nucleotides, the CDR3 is TGTGCCAGCAGCAAAGATGGTAGATCCTGGGATACGCAGTATTTT. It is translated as CASSKDGRSWDTQYF.

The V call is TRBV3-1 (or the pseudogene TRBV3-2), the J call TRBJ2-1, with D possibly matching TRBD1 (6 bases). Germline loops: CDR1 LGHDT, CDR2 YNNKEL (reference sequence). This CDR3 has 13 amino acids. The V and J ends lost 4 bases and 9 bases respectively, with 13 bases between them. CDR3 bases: TGTGCCAGCAGCCTCGACAGGTCGAGTGAGCAGTTCTTC. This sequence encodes CASSLDRSSEQFF.

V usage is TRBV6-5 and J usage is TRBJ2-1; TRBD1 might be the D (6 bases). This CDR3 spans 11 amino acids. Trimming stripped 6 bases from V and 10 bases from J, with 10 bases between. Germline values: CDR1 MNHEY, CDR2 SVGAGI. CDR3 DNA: TGTGCCAGCAGAAAGGGGGTGGAGCAGTTCTTC. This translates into CASRKGVEQFF.

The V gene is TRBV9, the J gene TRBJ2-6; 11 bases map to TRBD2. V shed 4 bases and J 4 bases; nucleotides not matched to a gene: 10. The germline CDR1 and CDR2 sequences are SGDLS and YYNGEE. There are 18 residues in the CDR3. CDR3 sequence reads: CASSHTSGGTAGANVLTF. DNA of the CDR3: TGTGCCAGCAGCCACACTAGCGGGGGAACGGCAGGGGCCAACGTCCTGACTTTC.

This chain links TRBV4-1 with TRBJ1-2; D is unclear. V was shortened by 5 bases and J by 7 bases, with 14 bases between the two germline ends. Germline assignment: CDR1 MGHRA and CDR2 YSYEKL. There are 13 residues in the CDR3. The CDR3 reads CASSGREYSGYTF. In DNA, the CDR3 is TGCGCCAGCAGCGGTAGGGAGTACAGTGGCTACACCTTC.

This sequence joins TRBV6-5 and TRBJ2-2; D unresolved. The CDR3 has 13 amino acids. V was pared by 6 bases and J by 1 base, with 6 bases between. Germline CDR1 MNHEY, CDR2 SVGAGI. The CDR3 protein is CASSLVNTGELFF. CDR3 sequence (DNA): TGTGCCAGCAGCCTAGTGAACACCGGGGAGCTGTTTTTT.

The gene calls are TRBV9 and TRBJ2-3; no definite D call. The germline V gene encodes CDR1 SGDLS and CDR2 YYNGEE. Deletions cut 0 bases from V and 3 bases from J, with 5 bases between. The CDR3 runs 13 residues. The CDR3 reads CASSVVRTDTQYF. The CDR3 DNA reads TGTGCCAGCAGCGTAGTCAGAACAGATACGCAGTATTTT.

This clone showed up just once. CDR3 DNA sequence: TGTGCCAGCAAATCTCCTCGGGAACACGAGCAGTACTTC. It specifies CASKSPREHEQYF. The V and J genes are TRBV11-1 and TRBJ2-7; possible D gene TRBD2, 5 bases. The V end was cut by 7 bases, the J end by 5 bases, with 15 bases between. CDR3 length: 13 amino acids. The germline V gene encodes CDR1 SGHAT and CDR2 FQDESV (reference sequence).

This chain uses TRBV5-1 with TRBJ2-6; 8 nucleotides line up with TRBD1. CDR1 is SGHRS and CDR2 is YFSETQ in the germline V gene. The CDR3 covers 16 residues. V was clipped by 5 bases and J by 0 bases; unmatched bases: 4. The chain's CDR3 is CASRGQVVSGANVLTF. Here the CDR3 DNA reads TGCGCCAGCAGGGGACAGGTTGTCTCTGGGGCCAACGTCCTGACTTTC.

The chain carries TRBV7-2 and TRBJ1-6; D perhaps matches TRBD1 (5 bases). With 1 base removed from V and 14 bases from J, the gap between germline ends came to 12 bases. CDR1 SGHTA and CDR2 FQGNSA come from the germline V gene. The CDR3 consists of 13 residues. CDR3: CASSLDPGRALHF. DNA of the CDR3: TGTGCCAGCAGCTTAGATCCAGGCAGGGCCCTCCACTTT.

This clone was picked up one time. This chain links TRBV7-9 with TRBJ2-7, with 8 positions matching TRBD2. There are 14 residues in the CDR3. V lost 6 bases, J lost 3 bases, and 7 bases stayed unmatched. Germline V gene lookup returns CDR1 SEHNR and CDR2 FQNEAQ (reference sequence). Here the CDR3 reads CASRPGLGFYEQYF. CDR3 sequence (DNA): TGTGCCAGCAGGCCGGGACTAGGGTTCTACGAGCAGTACTTC.

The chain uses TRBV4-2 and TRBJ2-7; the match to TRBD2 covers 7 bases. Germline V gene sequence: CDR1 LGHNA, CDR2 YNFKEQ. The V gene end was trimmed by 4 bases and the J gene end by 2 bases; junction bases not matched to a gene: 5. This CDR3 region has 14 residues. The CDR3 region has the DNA TGTGCCAGCAGCCGGCCGGGACTAACCTACGAGCAGTACTTC. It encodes CASSRPGLTYEQYF.

The CDR3 sequence is CASSLGAGSFDGYTF. The CDR3 coding sequence is TGTGCCAGCAGCTTGGGGGCAGGGTCATTTGATGGCTACACCTTC. The J gene is TRBJ1-2, the V gene TRBV5-8; maybe TRBD1 (5 bases). The CDR3 sequence is 15 residues long. With 0 bases removed from V and 6 bases from J, the gap between germline ends came to 15 bases. Per the germline V gene, CDR1 is SGHTS and CDR2 is YDEGEE.